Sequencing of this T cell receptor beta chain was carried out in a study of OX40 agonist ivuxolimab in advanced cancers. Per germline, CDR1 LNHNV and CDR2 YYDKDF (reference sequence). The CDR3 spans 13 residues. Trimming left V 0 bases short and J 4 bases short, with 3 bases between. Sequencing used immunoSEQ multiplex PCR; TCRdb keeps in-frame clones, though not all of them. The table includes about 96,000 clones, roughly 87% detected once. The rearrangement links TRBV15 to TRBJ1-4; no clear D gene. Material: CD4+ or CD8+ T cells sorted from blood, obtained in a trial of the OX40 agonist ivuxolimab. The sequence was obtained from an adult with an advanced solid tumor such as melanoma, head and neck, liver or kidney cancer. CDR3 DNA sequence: TGTGCCACCAGCAGAGACTTTAATGAAAAACTGTTTTTT. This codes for CATSRDFNEKLFF.